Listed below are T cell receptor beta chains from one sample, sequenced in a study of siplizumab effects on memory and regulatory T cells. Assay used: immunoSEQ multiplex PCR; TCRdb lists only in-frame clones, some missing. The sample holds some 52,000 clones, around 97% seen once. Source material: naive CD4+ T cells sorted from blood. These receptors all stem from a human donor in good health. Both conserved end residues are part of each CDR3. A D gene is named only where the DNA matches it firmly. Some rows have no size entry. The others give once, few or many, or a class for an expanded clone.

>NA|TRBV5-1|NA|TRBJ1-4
CASSLRDAATNEKLFF
TGCGCCAGCAGCTTGAGGGACGCTGCAACTAATGAAAAACTGTTTTTT
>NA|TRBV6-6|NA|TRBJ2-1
CASSYLMGAEQFF
TGTGCCAGCAGTTACTTGATGGGTGCTGAGCAGTTCTTC
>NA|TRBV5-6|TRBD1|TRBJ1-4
CASSLGPPGGEEKLFF
TGTGCCAGCAGCTTGGGGCCCCCAGGGGGCGAGGAAAAACTGTTTTTT
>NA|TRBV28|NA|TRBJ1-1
CASSFVQGMNTEAFF
TGTGCCAGCAGTTTCGTACAGGGAATGAACACTGAAGCTTTCTTT
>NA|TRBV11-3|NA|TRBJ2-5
CASRGTQETQYF
TGTGCCAGCAGGGGGACCCAAGAGACCCAGTACTTC
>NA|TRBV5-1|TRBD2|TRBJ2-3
CASSAGLAGGPGTQYF
TGCGCCAGCAGCGCGGGACTAGCGGGAGGGCCTGGTACGCAGTATTTT
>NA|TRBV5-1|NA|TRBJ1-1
CASSLDLTEAFF
TGCGCCAGCAGCTTGGATCTCACTGAAGCTTTCTTT
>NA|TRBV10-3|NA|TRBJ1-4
CAISEGSWEKLFF
TGTGCCATCAGTGAAGGGTCGTGGGAAAAACTGTTTTTT
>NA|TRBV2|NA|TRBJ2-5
CASVQGRGETQYF
TGTGCCAGTGTACAGGGACGTGGAGAGACCCAGTACTTC
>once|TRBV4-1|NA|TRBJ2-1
CASSQDFGRGTYNEQFF
TGCGCCAGCAGCCAAGATTTTGGAAGAGGCACCTACAATGAGCAGTTCTTC
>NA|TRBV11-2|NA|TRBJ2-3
CASSLSGRGTDTQYF
TGTGCCAGCAGCTTATCCGGGAGAGGTACAGATACGCAGTATTTT
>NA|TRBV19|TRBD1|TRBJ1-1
CASLQRTGGSVEAFF
TGTGCCAGTCTACAAAGGACAGGGGGGAGCGTTGAAGCTTTCTTT
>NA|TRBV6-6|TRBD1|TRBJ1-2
CASSYPDRGLYGYTF
TGTGCCAGCAGTTACCCGGACAGGGGACTCTATGGCTACACCTTC
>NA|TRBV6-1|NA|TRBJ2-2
CASSEAHRGELFF
TGTGCCAGCAGTGAAGCGCATCGTGGGGAGCTGTTTTTT
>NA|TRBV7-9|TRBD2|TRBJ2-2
CASNNPSGRATGELFF
TGTGCCAGCAACAATCCTAGCGGGAGGGCCACCGGGGAGCTGTTTTTT
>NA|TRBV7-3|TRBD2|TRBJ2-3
CASSLNSASGGTDTQYF
TGTGCCAGCAGCTTAAACTCGGCTAGCGGGGGCACAGATACGCAGTATTTT
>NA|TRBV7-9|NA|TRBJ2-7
CASSFGQSGNYEQYF
TGTGCCAGCAGCTTTGGACAGTCAGGGAACTACGAGCAGTACTTC
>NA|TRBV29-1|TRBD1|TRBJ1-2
CSVRGQGFDGYTF
TGCAGCGTCCGGGGACAGGGGTTCGATGGCTACACCTTC
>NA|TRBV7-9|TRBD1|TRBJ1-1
CAVNRGFMNTEAFF
TGTGCCGTCAACAGGGGCTTCATGAACACTGAAGCTTTCTTT
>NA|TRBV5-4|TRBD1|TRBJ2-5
CASSPGQGETQYF
TGTGCCAGCAGCCCCGGACAGGGTGAGACCCAGTACTTC
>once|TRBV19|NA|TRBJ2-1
CASSNSPGNEQFF
TGTGCCAGTAGTAATAGCCCCGGCAATGAGCAGTTCTTC
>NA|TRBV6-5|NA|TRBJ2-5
CASSYSRLPAETQYF
TGTGCCAGCAGTTACTCGAGGCTGCCAGCGGAGACCCAGTACTTC
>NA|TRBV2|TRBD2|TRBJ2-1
CASMASGGSTRYYNEQFF
TGTGCCAGCATGGCTAGCGGGGGCTCAACTCGATACTACAATGAGCAGTTCTTC
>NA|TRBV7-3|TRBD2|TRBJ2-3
CASSLNRPSGTDTQYF
TGTGCCAGCAGCTTAAACCGGCCTAGCGGGACAGATACGCAGTATTTT
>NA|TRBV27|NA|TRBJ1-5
CASSYRDNQPQHF
TGTGCCAGCAGTTACAGGGACAATCAGCCCCAGCATTTT